This T cell receptor beta chain comes out of a study of monozygotic twins with inflammatory bowel disease. Skipping T cell sorting, the study isolated total RNA directly from whole blood. Note on this clonotype: Its antigen is still unknown.

Study-level results: It was in IBD patients that TCRbeta diversity (inverse Simpson) was lower than in healthy co-twins.

From around 3,300 ng of total RNA, each TCR library was prepared. Molecular identifiers with 6-nucleotide sample barcodes were added during cDNA synthesis via template switching. TCRdb processed the 5' RACE reads again and assigns one entry to each CDR3 protein, with no DNA. The sample's table shows about 300,000 distinct CDR3 sequences. Per germline, CDR1 SGHAT and CDR2 FQNNGV. This CDR3 is built from 17 residues. This chain uses TRBV11-2 with TRBJ2-5; there is no DNA to check the TCRdb D call of TRBD1. What was sequenced was blood. The source of this sequence is a human donor with ulcerative colitis or Crohn's disease, or a healthy co-twin of an affected twin (not recorded which). This CDR3 reads CASSLDRGTGGGETQYF.